This T cell receptor (beta chain) comes out of a study of cytomegalovirus exposure and HLA in healthy donors. The CDR3 loop spans 14 amino acids. V was clipped by 6 bases and J by 13 bases, with 19 bases between them. Germline loops: CDR1 SGHVS, CDR2 FQNEAQ. Points from the study as a whole: Generally TCR sequences proved uncommon, though certain public TCRs appeared in numerous donors.

Turning to this clone: Its antigen is not identified.

Profiled with immunoSEQ multiplex PCR; TCRdb holds only in-frame clones, not every one. The sample consists of 120,000 or so clones, approximately 90% of them appearing once. The receptor's source is a young woman in good health and CMV-seronegative. This chain uses TRBV7-8 with TRBJ1-6; D perhaps matches TRBD1 (6 bases). The specimen sequenced was PBMCs. The CDR3 DNA sequence: TGTGCCAGCAGTCTCCGGGAACAGGGCCTTCCCCTCCACTTT. Amino acids: CASSLREQGLPLHF.